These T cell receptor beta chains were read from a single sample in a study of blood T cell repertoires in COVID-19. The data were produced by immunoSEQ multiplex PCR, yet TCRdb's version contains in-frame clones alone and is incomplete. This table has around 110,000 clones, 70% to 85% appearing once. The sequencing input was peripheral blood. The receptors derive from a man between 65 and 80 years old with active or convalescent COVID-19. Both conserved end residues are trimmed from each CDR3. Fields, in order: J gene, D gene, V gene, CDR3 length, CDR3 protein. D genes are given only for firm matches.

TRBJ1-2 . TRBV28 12 ASSLRVSYYGYT
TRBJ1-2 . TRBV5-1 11 ASSLRSDYGYT
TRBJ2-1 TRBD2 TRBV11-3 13 ASSFSGGAIDEQF
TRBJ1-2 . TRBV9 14 ASSASTHGGGSGYT
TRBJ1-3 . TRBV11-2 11 ASSPTSGNTIY
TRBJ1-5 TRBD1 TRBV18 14 ASSPDRGSSNQPQH
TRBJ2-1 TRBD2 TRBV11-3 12 ASSLAGVRSEQF
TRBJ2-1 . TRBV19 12 ASSILVGRNEQF
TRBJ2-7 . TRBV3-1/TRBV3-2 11 ASSPPGSYEQY
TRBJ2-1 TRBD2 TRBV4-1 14 ASSQRTSGGAREQF
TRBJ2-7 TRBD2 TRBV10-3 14 AISGLAGLDSYEQY
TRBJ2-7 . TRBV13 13 ASSLGGRVSYEQY
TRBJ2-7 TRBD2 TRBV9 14 ASSVGGLAGTYEQY
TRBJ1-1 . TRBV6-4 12 ASSDGPGLGGAF
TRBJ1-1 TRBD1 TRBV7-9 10 ASSPGQGGAF